One T cell receptor (beta chain) is described in this entry. What it binds is not known. The entirety of the isolated RNA underwent reverse transcription, so expressed TCRB transcripts were sequenced. Clones were sequenced by immunoSEQ multiplex PCR, and TCRdb holds only the in-frame ones, with some missing. The data contain approximately 400,000 clones, roughly 15% of them seen just once; the ten biggest clones take up 0.019%. The data originate from a study of beta chain features in type 1 diabetes. Study results and caveats: Among type 1 diabetes patients, VDJ junctions had fewer insertions and more deletions.

Trimming at V came to 5 bases and at J to 6 bases, leaving 2 bases not matched to a gene. Germline V lookup: CDR1 GTSNPN, CDR2 SVGIG (reference sequence). This CDR3 is 13 amino acids long. Averaging around 110 mL, one heparinised blood draw came from each individual donor. The sequenced sample consisted of naive CD4+ T cells from blood. The sequence came from a woman under 30 in good health. The chain links TRBV30 to TRBJ2-2; 11 bases agree with TRBD1. In DNA form, the CDR3 reads TGTGCCTGGGCGGGACAGGGGGCCGGGGAGCTGTTTTTT. Encoded protein: CAWAGQGAGELFF.